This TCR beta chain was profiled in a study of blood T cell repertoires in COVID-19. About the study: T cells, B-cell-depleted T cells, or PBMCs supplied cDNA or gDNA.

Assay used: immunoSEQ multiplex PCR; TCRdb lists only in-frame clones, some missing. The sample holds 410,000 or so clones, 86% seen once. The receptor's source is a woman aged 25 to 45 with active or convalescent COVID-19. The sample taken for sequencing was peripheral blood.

Here the CDR3 reads CASSLARSSIGETQYF. The CDR3 nucleotides are TGTGCCAGCAGCTTAGCCCGCTCTAGCATTGGGGAGACCCAGTACTTC. J is TRBJ2-5 and V is TRBV7-8; weak D call: TRBD2 (5 bases). The V end lost 0 bases, the J end lost 5 bases, and 16 bases lay between the germline ends. Germline V CDR1 and CDR2: SGHVS, FQNEAQ. The CDR3 is 16 amino acids.